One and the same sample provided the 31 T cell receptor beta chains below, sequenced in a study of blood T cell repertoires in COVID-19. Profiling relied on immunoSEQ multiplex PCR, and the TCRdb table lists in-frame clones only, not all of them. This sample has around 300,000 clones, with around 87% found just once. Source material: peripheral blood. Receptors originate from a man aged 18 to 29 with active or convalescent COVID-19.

The CDR3 nucleotides read TGTGCCAGCAGTCCAACAGGGGTTAGCACAGATACGCAGTATTTT. Its translation is CASSPTGVSTDTQYF. V is TRBV11-2 and J is TRBJ2-3, with 7 bases matching TRBD1. Germline V gives CDR1 SGHAT, CDR2 FQNNGV. This CDR3 spans 15 amino acids. Germline trimming cut 6 bases from V and 0 bases from J; bases unmatched to any gene: 6.

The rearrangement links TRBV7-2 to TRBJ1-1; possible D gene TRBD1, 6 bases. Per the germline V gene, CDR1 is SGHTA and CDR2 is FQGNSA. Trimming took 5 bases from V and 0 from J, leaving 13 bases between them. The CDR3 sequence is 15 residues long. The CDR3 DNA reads TGTGCCAGCAGCCCTCCGGGACATCTGAACACTGAAGCTTTCTTT. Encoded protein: CASSPPGHLNTEAFF.

The CDR3 sequence is CASSLGLAADTQYF. The CDR3 coding sequence is TGTGCCAGCAGCTTAGGGCTAGCCGCAGATACGCAGTATTTT. The chain links TRBV11-3 to TRBJ2-3; a weak D match, TRBD2 (5 bases). Germline V gene data show CDR1 as SGHNT and CDR2 as YENEEA. Deletions cut 1 base from V and 4 bases from J, with 9 bases between. This CDR3 is 14 amino acids long.

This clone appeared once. The CDR3 DNA sequence: TGTGCCAGCAGCCTTGGTTTGCGGGCTTACAATCAGCCCCAGCATTTT. Translating it yields CASSLGLRAYNQPQHF. V and J are TRBV28 and TRBJ1-5; D uncertain. This CDR3 comprises 16 residues. Looked up from germline, CDR1 is MDHEN and CDR2 is SYDVKM. V lost 6 bases and J 3 bases, leaving 18 bases between the germline ends.

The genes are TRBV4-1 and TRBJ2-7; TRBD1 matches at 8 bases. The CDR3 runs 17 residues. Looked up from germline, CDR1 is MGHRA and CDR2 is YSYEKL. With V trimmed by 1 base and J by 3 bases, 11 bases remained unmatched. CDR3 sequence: CASSQVGTGTGLYEQYF. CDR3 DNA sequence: TGCGCCAGCAGCCAAGTGGGAACCGGGACAGGACTCTACGAGCAGTACTTC.

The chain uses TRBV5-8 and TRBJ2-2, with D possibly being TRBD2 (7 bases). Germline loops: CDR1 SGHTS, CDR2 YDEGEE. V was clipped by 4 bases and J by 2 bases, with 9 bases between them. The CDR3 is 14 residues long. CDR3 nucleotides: TGTGCCAGCAGCCGGGGGGCAAACACCGGGGAGCTGTTTTTT. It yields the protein CASSRGANTGELFF. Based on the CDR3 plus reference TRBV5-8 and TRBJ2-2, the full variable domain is EAGVTQSPTHLIKTRGQQATLRCSPISGHTSVYWYQQALGLGLQFLLWYDEGEERNRGNFPPRFSGRQFPNYSSELNVNALELEDSALYLCASSRGANTGELFFGEGSRLTVL.

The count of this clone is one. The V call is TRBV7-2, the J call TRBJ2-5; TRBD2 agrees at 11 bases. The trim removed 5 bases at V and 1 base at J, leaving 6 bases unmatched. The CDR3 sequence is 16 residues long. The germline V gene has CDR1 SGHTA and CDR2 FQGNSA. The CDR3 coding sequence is TGTGCCAGCAGCCTGAAGACTAGCGGGATCCAAGAGACCCAGTACTTC. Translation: CASSLKTSGIQETQYF. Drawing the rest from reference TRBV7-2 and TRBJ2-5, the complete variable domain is GAGVSQSPSNKVTEKGKDVELRCDPISGHTALYWYRQSLGQGLEFLIYFQGNSAPDKSGLPSDRFSAERTGGSVSTLTIQRTQQEDSAVYLCASSLKTSGIQETQYFGPGTRLLVL.

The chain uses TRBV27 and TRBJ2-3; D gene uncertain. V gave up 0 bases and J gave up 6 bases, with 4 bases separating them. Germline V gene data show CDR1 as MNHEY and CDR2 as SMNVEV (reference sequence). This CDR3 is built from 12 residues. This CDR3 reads CASSLSGDTQYF. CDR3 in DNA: TGTGCCAGCAGTTTATCCGGGGATACGCAGTATTTT.

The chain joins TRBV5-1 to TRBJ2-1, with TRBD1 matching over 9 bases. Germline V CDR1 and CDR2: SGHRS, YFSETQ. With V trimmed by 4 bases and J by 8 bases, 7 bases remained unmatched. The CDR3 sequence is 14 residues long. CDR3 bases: TGCGCCAGCAGCCTGGACAGGGGCGGGGATGAGCAGTTCTTC. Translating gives CASSLDRGGDEQFF.

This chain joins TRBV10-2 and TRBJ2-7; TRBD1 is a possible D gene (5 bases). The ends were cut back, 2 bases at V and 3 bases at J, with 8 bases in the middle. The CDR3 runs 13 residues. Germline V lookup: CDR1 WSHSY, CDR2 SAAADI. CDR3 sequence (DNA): TGCGCCAGCAGTGAGCTGGGGCGCTACGAGCAGTACTTC. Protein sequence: CASSELGRYEQYF.

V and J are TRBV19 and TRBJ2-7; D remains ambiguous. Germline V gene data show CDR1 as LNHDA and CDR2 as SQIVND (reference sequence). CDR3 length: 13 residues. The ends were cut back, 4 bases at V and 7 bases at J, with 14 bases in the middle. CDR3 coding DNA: TGTGCCAGTAGTACCGGGTACCTAGGAGAGCAGTACTTC. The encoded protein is CASSTGYLGEQYF.

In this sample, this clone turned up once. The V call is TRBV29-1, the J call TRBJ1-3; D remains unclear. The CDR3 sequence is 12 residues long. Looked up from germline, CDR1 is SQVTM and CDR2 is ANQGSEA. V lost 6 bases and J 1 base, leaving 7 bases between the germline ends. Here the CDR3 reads CSVTISGNTIYF. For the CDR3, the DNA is TGCAGCGTGACAATTTCTGGAAACACCATATATTTT.

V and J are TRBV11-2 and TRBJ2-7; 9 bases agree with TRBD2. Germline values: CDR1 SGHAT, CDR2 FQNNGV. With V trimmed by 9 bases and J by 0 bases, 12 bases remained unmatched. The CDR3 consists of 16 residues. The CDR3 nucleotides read TGTGCCAGTGAGGGGGCTAGCGGGATTAGCTCCTACGAGCAGTACTTC. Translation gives CASEGASGISSYEQYF.

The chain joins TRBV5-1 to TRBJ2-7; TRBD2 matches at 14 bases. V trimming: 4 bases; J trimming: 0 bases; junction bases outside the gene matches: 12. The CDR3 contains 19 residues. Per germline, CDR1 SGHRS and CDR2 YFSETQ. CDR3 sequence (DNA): TGCGCCAGCAGCACGTGGACTAGCGGGGGGCGCGGGTCCTCCTACGAGCAGTACTTC. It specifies CASSTWTSGGRGSSYEQYF.

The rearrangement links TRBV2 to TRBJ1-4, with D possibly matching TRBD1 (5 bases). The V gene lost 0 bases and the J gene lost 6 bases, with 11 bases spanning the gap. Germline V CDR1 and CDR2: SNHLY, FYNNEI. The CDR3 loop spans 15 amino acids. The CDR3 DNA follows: TGTGCCAGCAGTGAAGCGCCAGGGCCGTATGAAAAACTGTTTTTT. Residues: CASSEAPGPYEKLFF. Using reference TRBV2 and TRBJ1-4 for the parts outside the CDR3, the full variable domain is EPEVTQTPSHQVTQMGQEVILRCVPISNHLYFYWYRQILGQKVEFLVSFYNNEISEKSEIFDDQFSVERPDGSNFTLKIRSTKLEDSAMYFCASSEAPGPYEKLFFGSGTQLSVL.

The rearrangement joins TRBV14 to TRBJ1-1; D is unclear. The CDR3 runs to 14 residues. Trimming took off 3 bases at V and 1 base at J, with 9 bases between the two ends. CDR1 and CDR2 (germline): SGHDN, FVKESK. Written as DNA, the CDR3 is TGTGCCAGCAGCCATAAAACAGAGAACACTGAAGCTTTCTTT. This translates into CASSHKTENTEAFF.

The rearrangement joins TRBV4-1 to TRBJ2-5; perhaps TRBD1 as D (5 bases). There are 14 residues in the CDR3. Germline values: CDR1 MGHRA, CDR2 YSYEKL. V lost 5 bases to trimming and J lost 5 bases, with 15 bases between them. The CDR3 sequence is CASSSRQSLETQYF. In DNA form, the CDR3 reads TGCGCCAGCAGCTCCCGACAGTCGTTGGAGACCCAGTACTTC.

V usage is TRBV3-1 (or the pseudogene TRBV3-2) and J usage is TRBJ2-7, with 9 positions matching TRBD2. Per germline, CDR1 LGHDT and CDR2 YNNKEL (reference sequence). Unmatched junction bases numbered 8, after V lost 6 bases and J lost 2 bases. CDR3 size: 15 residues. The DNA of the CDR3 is TGTGCCAGCAGTCGTAGCGGGAGCGATGCCTACGAGCAGTACTTC. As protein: CASSRSGSDAYEQYF.

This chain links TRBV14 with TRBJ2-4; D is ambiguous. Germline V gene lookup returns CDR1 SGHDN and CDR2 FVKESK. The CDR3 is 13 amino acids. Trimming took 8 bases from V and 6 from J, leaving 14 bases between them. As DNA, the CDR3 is TGTGCCAGCTGTTTATCTCCCGGAAACATTCAGTACTTC. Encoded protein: CASCLSPGNIQYF. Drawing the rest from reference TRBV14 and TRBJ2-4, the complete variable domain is EAGVTQFPSHSVIEKGQTVTLRCDPISGHDNLYWYRRVMGKEIKFLLHFVKESKQDESGMPNNRFLAERTGGTYSTLKVQPAELEDSGVYFCASCLSPGNIQYFGAGTRLSVL.

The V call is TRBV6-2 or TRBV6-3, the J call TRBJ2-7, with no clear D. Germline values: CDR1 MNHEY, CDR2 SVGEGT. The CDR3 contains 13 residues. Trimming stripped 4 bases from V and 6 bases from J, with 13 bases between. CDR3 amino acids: CASSSPWAPEQYF. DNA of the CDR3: TGTGCCAGCAGTTCGCCTTGGGCCCCCGAGCAGTACTTC.

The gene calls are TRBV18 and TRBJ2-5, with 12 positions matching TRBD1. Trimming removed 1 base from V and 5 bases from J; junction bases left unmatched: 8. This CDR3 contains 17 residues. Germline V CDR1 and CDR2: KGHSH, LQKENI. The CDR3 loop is CASSPRPGQGAGETQYF. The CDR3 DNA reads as TGTGCCAGCTCACCACGTCCGGGACAGGGGGCAGGGGAGACCCAGTACTTC. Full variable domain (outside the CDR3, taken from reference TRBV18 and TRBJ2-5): NAGVMQNPRHLVRRRGQEARLRCSPMKGHSHVYWYRQLPEEGLKFMVYLQKENIIDESGMPKERFSAEFPKEGPSILRIQQVVRGDSAAYFCASSPRPGQGAGETQYFGPGTRLLVL.

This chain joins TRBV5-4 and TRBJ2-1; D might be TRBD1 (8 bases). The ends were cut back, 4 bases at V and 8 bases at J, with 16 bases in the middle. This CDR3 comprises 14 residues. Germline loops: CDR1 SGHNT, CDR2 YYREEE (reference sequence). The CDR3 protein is CASSQDREGHEQFF. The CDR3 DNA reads TGTGCCAGCAGCCAGGACAGGGAGGGTCATGAGCAGTTCTTC.

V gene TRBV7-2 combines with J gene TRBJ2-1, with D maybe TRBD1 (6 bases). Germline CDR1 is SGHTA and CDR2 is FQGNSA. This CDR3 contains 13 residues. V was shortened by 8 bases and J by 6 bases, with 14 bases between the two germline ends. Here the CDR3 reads CASGYDRRNEQFF. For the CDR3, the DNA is TGTGCCAGCGGATACGACAGGCGCAATGAGCAGTTCTTC.

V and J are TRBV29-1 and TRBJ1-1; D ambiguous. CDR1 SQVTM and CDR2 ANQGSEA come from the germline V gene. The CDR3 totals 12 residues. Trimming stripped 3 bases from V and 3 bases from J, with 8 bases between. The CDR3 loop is CSVESGYTEAFF. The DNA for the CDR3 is TGCAGCGTTGAGTCCGGGTACACTGAAGCTTTCTTT.

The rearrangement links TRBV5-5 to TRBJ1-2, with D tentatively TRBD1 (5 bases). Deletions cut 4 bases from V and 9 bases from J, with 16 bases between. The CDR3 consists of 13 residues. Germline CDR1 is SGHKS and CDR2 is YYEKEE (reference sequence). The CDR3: CASSPPGLTSYTF. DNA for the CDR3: TGTGCCAGCAGCCCTCCAGGGTTGACGAGCTACACCTTC.

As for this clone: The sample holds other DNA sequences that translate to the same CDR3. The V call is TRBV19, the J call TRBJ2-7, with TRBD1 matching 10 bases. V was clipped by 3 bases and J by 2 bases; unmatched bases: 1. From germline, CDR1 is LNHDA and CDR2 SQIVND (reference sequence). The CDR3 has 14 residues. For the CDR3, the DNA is TGTGCCAGTAGTATCGGGACAGGGGCCTACGAGCAGTACTTC. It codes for CASSIGTGAYEQYF.

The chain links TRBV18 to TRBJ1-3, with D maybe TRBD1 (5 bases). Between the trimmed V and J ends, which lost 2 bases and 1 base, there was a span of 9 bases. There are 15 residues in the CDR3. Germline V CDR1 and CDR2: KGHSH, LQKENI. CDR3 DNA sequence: TGTGCCAGCTCACCAGGGGGGACTTCTGGAAACACCATATATTTT. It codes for CASSPGGTSGNTIYF.

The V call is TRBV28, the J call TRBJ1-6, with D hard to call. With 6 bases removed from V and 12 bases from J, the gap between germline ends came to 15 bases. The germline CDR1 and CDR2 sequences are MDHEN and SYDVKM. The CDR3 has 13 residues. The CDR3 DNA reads TGTGCCAGCAGCCTCGTTGGGTGGAGACCCCTCCACTTT. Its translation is CASSLVGWRPLHF. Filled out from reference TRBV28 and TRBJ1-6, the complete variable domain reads DVKVTQSSRYLVKRTGEKVFLECVQDMDHENMFWYRQDPGLGLRLIYFSYDVKMKEKGDIPEGYSVSREKKERFSLILESASTNQTSMYLCASSLVGWRPLHFGNGTRLTVT.

CDR3 nucleotides: TGTGCCAGCCGGGTTGGTATGAATGCCGAAGCTTTCTTT. The encoded protein is CASRVGMNAEAFF. The chain combines TRBV27 with TRBJ1-1; D is ambiguous. This CDR3 contains 13 residues. The germline CDR1 and CDR2 sequences are MNHEY and SMNVEV (reference sequence). V was clipped by 8 bases and J by 8 bases, with 18 bases between them.

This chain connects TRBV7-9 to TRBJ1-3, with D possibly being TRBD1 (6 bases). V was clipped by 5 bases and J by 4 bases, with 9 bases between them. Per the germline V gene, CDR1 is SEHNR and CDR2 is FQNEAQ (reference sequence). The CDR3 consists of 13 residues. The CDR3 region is CASSRDTGNTIYF. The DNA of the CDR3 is TGTGCCAGCAGCAGGGACACGGGAAACACCATATATTTT.

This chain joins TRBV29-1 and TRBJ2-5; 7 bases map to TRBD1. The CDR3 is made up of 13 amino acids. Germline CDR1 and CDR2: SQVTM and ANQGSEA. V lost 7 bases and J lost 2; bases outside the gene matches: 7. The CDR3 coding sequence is TGCAGCGGAGACAGGGAAGGGCAAGAGACCCAGTACTTC. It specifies CSGDREGQETQYF.